This TCR beta chain stems from a study of blood T cell repertoires in COVID-19. This table comes from immunoSEQ multiplex PCR, and its TCRdb copy is limited to in-frame clones, with some not included. The table lists more than 150,000 clones, about four fifths of them singletons. The J segment lost 2 bases and the V segment lost 0 bases, leaving 2 bases of the junction unmatched. CDR1 and CDR2 (germline): SGHRS, YFSETQ. This CDR3 comprises 16 residues. The specimen sequenced was peripheral blood. The gene calls are TRBV5-1 and TRBJ2-7; 13 nucleotides line up with TRBD2. The source is a man between 60 and 70 years old with acute or convalescent COVID-19. CDR3 DNA sequence: TGCGCCAGCAGCTTGGACGGACTAGCGGGGGCCTACGAGCAGTACTTC. This gives the protein CASSLDGLAGAYEQYF.